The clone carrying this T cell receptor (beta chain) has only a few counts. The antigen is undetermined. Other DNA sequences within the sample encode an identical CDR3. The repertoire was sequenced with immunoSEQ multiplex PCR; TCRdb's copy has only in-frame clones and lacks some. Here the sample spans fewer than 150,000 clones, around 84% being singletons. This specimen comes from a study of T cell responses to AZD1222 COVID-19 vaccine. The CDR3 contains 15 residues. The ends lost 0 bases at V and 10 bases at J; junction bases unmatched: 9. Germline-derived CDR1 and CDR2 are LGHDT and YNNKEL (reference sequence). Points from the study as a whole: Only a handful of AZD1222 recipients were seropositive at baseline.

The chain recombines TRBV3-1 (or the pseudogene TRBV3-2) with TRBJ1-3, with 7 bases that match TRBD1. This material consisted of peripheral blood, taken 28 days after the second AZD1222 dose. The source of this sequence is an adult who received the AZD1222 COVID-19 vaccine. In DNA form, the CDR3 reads TGTGCCAGCAGCCAAGATCAGGGGGGTACCAGGACCATATATTTT. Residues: CASSQDQGGTRTIYF.